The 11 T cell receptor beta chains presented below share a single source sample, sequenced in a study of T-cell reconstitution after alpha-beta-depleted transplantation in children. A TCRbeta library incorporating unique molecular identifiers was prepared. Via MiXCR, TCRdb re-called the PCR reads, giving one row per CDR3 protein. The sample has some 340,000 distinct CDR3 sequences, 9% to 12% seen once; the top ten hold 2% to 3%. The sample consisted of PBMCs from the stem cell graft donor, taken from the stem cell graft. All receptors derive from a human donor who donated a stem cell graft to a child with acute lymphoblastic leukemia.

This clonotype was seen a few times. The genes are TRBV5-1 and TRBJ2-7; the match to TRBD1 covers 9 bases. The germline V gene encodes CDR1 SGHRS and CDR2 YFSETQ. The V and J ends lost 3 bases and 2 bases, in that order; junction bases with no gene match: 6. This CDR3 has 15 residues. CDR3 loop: CASSSAGTGTYEQYF. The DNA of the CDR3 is TGCGCCAGCAGCTCCGCCGGGACAGGGACCTACGAGCAGTACTTC.

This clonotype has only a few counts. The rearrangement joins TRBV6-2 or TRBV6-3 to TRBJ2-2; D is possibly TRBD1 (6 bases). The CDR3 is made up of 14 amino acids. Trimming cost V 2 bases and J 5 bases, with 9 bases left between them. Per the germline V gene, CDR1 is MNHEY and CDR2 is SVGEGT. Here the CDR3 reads CASSYGTGTGELFF. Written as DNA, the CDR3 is TGTGCCAGCAGTTACGGAACAGGGACCGGGGAGCTGTTTTTT.

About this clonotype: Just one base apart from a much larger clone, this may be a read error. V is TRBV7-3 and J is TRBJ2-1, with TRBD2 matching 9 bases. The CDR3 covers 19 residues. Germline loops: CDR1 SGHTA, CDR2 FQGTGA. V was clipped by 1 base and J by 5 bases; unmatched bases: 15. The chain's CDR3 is CASSLNSYGGRAPDNEQFF. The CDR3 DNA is TGTGCCAGCAGCTTAAATTCCTACGGCGGGAGGGCCCCCGACAATGAGCAGTTCTTC. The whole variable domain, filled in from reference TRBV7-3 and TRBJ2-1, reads GAGVSQTPSNKVTEKGKYVELRCDPISGHTALYWYRQSLGQGPEFLIYFQGTGAADDSGLPNDRFFAVRPEGSVSTLKIQRTERGDSAVYLCASSLNSYGGRAPDNEQFFGPGTRLTVL.

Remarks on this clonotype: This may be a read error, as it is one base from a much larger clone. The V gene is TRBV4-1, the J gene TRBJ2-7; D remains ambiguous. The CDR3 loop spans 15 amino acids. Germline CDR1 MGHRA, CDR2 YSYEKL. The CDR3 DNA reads TGCGCCAGCTGCCAAGATCGGGCCGCGCCTTACGAGCAGTACTTC. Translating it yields CASCQDRAAPYEQYF.

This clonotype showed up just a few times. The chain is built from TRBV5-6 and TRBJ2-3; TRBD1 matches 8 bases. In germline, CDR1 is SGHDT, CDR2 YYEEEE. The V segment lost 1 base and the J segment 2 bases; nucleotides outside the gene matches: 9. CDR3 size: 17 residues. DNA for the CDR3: TGTGCCAGCAGCTTGAGGTCAGGACAGGGTCCCACAGATACGCAGTATTTT. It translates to CASSLRSGQGPTDTQYF.

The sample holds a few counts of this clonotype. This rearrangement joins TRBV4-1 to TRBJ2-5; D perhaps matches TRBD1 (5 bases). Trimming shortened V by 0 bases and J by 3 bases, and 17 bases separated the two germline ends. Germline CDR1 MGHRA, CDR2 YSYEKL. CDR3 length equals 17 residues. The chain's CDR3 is CASSQDRVAVREETQYF. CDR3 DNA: TGCGCCAGCAGCCAAGATCGGGTCGCGGTCAGGGAAGAGACCCAGTACTTC.

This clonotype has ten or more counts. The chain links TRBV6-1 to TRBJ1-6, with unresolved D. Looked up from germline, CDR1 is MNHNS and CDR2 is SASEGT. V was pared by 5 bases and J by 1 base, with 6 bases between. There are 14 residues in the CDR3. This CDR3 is CASSLGSYNSPLHF. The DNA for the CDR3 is TGTGCCAGCAGTCTCGGATCCTATAATTCACCCCTCCACTTT.

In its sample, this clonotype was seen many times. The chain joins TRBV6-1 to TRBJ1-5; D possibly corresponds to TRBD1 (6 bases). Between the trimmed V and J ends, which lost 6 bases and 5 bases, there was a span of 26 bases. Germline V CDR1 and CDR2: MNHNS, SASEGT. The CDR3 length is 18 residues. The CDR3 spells CASRSTGTDPRGHQPQHF. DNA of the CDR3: TGTGCCAGCAGGTCGACAGGCACCGACCCTCGCGGTCATCAGCCCCAGCATTTT.

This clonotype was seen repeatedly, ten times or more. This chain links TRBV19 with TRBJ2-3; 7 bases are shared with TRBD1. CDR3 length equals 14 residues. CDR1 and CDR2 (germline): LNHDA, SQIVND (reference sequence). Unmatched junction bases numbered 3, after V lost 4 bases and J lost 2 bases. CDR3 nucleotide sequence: TGTGCCAGTAGTACGGGACAGAACACAGATACGCAGTATTTT. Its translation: CASSTGQNTDTQYF.

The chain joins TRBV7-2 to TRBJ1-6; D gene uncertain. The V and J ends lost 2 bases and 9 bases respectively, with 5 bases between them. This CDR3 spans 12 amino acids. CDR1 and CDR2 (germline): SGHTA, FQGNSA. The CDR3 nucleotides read TGTGCCAGCAGCTTAATGGGTTCACCCCTCCACTTT. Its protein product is CASSLMGSPLHF. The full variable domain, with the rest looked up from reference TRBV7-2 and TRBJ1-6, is GAGVSQSPSNKVTEKGKDVELRCDPISGHTALYWYRQSLGQGLEFLIYFQGNSAPDKSGLPSDRFSAERTGGSVSTLTIQRTQQEDSAVYLCASSLMGSPLHFGNGTRLTVT.

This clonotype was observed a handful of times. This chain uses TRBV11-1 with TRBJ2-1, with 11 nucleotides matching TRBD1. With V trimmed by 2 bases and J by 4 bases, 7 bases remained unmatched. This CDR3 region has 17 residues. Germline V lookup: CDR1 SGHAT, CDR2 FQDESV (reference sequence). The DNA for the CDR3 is TGTGCCAGCAGCTTAATCTTGGGACAGGGGGTTTACAATGAGCAGTTCTTC. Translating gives CASSLILGQGVYNEQFF.